This TCR beta chain stems from a study of identical twins. Trimming cost V 4 bases and J 0 bases, with 8 bases left between them. Germline V gene sequence: CDR1 SGHRS, CDR2 YFSETQ. The CDR3 runs 13 residues. MiXCR was run by TCRdb on the 5' RACE reads, yielding one entry per CDR3 protein. The sample contains fewer than 500,000 distinct CDR3 sequences, roughly a quarter of which appear only once. These sequences were also reported in another study, on T cells expressing NK-cell markers.

This clonotype was sampled from a woman under 30 in good health. The sequenced sample consisted of CD4+ T cells sorted from blood. The chain links TRBV5-1 to TRBJ2-7; D uncertain. The CDR3 here is CASSKQSSYEQYF. CDR3 DNA sequence: TGCGCCAGCAGCAAGCAGAGCTCCTACGAGCAGTACTTC. Drawing the rest from reference TRBV5-1 and TRBJ2-7, the complete variable domain is KAGVTQTPRYLIKTRGQQVTLSCSPISGHRSVSWYQQTPGQGLQFLFEYFSETQRNKGNFPGRFSGRQFSNSRSEMNVSTLELGDSALYLCASSKQSSYEQYFGPGTRLTVT.